What follows are 30 T cell receptor beta chains derived from one specimen sequenced in a study of blood T cell repertoires in COVID-19 (dated by TCRdb to 2020 to 2022). Preparation of the library involved the immunoSEQ multiplex PCR assay. The clones in this table, taken by TCRdb from immuneACCESS, are in-frame only. Not every clone is retained; where verified, under half of the shortfall comes from an unresolved V gene, and the cause of the rest is unknown. Counted in this sample were fewer than 650,000 clones; about 88% of them appeared once. Of the sample, roughly 8.3% is held by the ten largest clones. The sample comprised peripheral blood. The receptors were gathered from a woman in her forties or fifties with COVID-19, enrolled during active disease.

The CDR3 loop is CASSQLTSGGIDTQYF. The CDR3 coding sequence is TGCGCCAGCAGCCAGCTGACTAGCGGGGGGATAGATACGCAGTATTTT. The chain uses TRBV5-1 and TRBJ2-3, with TRBD2 matching 13 bases. CDR3 length: 16 amino acids. CDR1 SGHRS and CDR2 YFSETQ come from the germline V gene. J lost 5 bases, V lost 4 bases, and 7 bases had no gene match. The full variable domain, completed using reference TRBV5-1 and TRBJ2-3, is KAGVTQTPRYLIKTRGQQVTLSCSPISGHRSVSWYQQTPGQGLQFLFEYFSETQRNKGNFPGRFSGRQFSNSRSEMNVSTLELGDSALYLCASSQLTSGGIDTQYFGPGTRLTVL.

The V and J genes are TRBV24-1 and TRBJ1-2, with TRBD1 identical over 7 bases. Germline lookup yields CDR1 KGHDR and CDR2 SFDVKD. V lost 4 bases, J lost 6 bases, and 13 bases stayed unmatched. CDR3 length equals 16 residues. The chain's CDR3 is CATSDPTRGILDGYTF. The DNA of the CDR3 is TGTGCCACCAGTGACCCAACCAGGGGGATTCTAGATGGCTACACCTTC.

This rearrangement joins TRBV24-1 to TRBJ2-1; TRBD2 agrees at 7 bases. The CDR3 is 11 residues long. Germline V gives CDR1 KGHDR, CDR2 SFDVKD. V lost 12 bases, J lost 8 bases, and 6 bases stayed unmatched. The DNA of the CDR3 is TGTGCCCTGTGGGGAGGGGATGAGCAGTTCTTC. It yields the protein CALWGGDEQFF.

This chain joins TRBV29-1 and TRBJ2-3; 10 bases match TRBD2. J gave up 0 bases and V 4 bases, and 10 bases lay outside the gene matches. The CDR3 is 17 residues long. The germline V gene has CDR1 SQVTM and CDR2 ANQGSEA. CDR3 in DNA: TGCAGCGTTGCGGGGTTAGCGGGGGGCTCTAGCACAGATACGCAGTATTTT. This encodes CSVAGLAGGSSTDTQYF.

The gene calls are TRBV9 and TRBJ2-3; 8 bases align to TRBD2. The CDR3 loop spans 15 amino acids. V shed 4 bases and J 2 bases; nucleotides not matched to a gene: 6. Germline CDR1 reads SGDLS; CDR2 reads YYNGEE. As DNA, the CDR3 is TGTGCCAGCAGCTTCAGACTAGCGCTCACAGATACGCAGTATTTT. Its protein product is CASSFRLALTDTQYF.

The chain combines TRBV7-9 with TRBJ2-1; D ambiguous. Germline values: CDR1 SEHNR, CDR2 FQNEAQ (reference sequence). This CDR3 region has 11 residues. The germline V and J ends were trimmed by 5 bases and 7 bases, with 6 bases remaining between them. Here the CDR3 DNA reads TGTGCCAGCAGCCTTTTGAATGAGCAGTTCTTC. Residues: CASSLLNEQFF. The variable domain in full, completed from reference TRBV7-9 and TRBJ2-1, reads DTGVSQNPRHKITKRGQNVTFRCDPISEHNRLYWYRQTLGQGPEFLTYFQNEAQLEKSRLLSDRFSAERPKGSFSTLEIQRTEQGDSAMYLCASSLLNEQFFGPGTRLTVL.

The CDR3 DNA is TGTGCCAGCAGCCAGGAGGGGCCCAATGGCTACACCTTC. This encodes CASSQEGPNGYTF. This chain uses TRBV4-2 with TRBJ1-2; possibly TRBD1 for D (5 bases). Germline CDR1 and CDR2: LGHNA and YNFKEQ. The CDR3 has 13 residues. Trimming stripped 3 bases from V and 6 bases from J, with 11 bases between.

The chain employs TRBV4-2 and TRBJ1-4, with D maybe TRBD1 (5 bases). Trimming removed 4 bases at V and 6 bases at J, with 18 bases between. The CDR3 consists of 16 residues. CDR1 is LGHNA and CDR2 is YNFKEQ in the germline V gene. CDR3 nucleotide sequence: TGTGCCAGCAGCCTTTCACATAGGGGAGGGGATGAAAAACTGTTTTTT. It yields the protein CASSLSHRGGDEKLFF.

This rearrangement joins TRBV6-5 to TRBJ2-7; 7 bases fit TRBD1. The trim removed 5 bases at V and 5 bases at J, leaving 6 bases unmatched. The CDR3 loop spans 13 amino acids. The germline V gene has CDR1 MNHEY and CDR2 SVGAGI. CDR3 sequence reads: CASSPSDRHEQYF. As DNA, the CDR3 is TGTGCCAGCAGTCCCTCGGACAGGCACGAGCAGTACTTC.

The J gene is TRBJ1-2, the V gene TRBV6-5; tentative D call: TRBD1 (6 bases). The germline gives CDR1 MNHEY, CDR2 SVGAGI. This CDR3 contains 15 residues. Trimming stripped 5 bases from V and 1 base from J, with 14 bases between. The CDR3 loop reads CASSNGQLLNYGYTF. Here the CDR3 DNA reads TGTGCCAGCAGTAACGGACAGCTGCTTAACTATGGCTACACCTTC.

V usage is TRBV7-2 and J usage is TRBJ2-3; 11 nucleotides align to TRBD2. The V gene end was trimmed by 3 bases and the J gene end by 1 base; junction bases not matched to a gene: 3. CDR3 size: 16 residues. Germline CDR1 reads SGHTA; CDR2 reads FQGNSA. CDR3 amino acids: CASSFSGGAGTDTQYF. The CDR3 DNA reads TGTGCCAGCAGCTTTAGCGGGGGGGCAGGCACAGATACGCAGTATTTT.

The V and J genes are TRBV5-6 and TRBJ2-1, with D possibly being TRBD2 (5 bases). Germline V CDR1 and CDR2: SGHDT, YYEEEE. This CDR3 is 12 amino acids long. V lost 1 base to trimming and J lost 15 bases, with 14 bases between them. CDR3 sequence (DNA): TGTGCCAGCAGCTTGAACCGGGCGGGCTTGTTCTTC. Its translation is CASSLNRAGLFF.

This chain connects TRBV2 to TRBJ2-7, with D possibly matching TRBD2 (5 bases). Germline-derived CDR1 and CDR2 are SNHLY and FYNNEI. V was pared by 3 bases and J by 2 bases, with 14 bases between. This CDR3 has 15 residues. In DNA form, the CDR3 reads TGTGCCAGCAGTGAGTGGAGAGGGAGTACCTACGAGCAGTACTTC. This gives the protein CASSEWRGSTYEQYF.

This clone was recorded once. V usage is TRBV10-3 and J usage is TRBJ2-1, with 9 bases identical to TRBD1. Germline assignment: CDR1 ENHRY and CDR2 SYGVKD. The CDR3 covers 16 residues. V shed 4 bases and J 5 bases; nucleotides not matched to a gene: 9. CDR3 protein: CAISALGQGKNNEQFF. The CDR3 coding sequence is TGTGCCATCAGTGCGCTAGGACAGGGGAAAAACAATGAGCAGTTCTTC.

The chain joins TRBV19 to TRBJ1-5; TRBD1 is a possible D gene (6 bases). The CDR3 has 13 residues. V was shortened by 5 bases and J by 6 bases, with 11 bases between the two germline ends. CDR1 is LNHDA and CDR2 is SQIVND in the germline V gene (reference sequence). As DNA, the CDR3 is TGTGCCAGTAGTGATTCAGGGGTTCAGCCCCAGCATTTT. Protein sequence: CASSDSGVQPQHF.

The chain links TRBV11-2 to TRBJ1-2, with 8 bases lining up with TRBD1. CDR3 length equals 14 residues. Trimming took 1 base from V and 7 from J; bases not matched to a gene: 5. Per germline, CDR1 SGHAT and CDR2 FQNNGV. CDR3: CASSLGQGPAGYTF. Written as DNA, the CDR3 is TGTGCCAGCAGCTTAGGACAGGGGCCCGCTGGCTACACCTTC.

The table lists this clone with a count of one. This rearrangement joins TRBV9 to TRBJ1-1, with D possibly being TRBD1 (5 bases). The CDR3 is made up of 13 amino acids. Trimming took 0 bases from V and 6 from J, leaving 9 bases between them. In germline, CDR1 is SGDLS, CDR2 YYNGEE. The CDR3 here is CASSVVGGAEAFF. Here the CDR3 DNA reads TGTGCCAGCAGCGTAGTCGGGGGTGCTGAAGCTTTCTTT.

This sequence joins TRBV9 and TRBJ2-3; 7 positions agree with TRBD1. Germline V lookup: CDR1 SGDLS, CDR2 YYNGEE. V lost 2 bases, J lost 2 bases, and 11 bases stayed unmatched. The CDR3 sequence is 17 residues long. CDR3 region: CASSVGDETGTTDTQYF. The CDR3 DNA follows: TGTGCCAGCAGCGTGGGGGATGAGACAGGGACCACAGATACGCAGTATTTT.

This rearrangement joins TRBV24-1 to TRBJ2-7; 10 bases match TRBD1. The CDR3 spans 16 residues. Germline V lookup: CDR1 KGHDR, CDR2 SFDVKD. V lost 5 bases and J lost 1; bases outside the gene matches: 7. The CDR3 loop is CATSGGGQGPSYEQYF. CDR3 DNA sequence: TGTGCCACCAGTGGGGGGGGACAGGGGCCATCCTACGAGCAGTACTTC.

This clone appeared a single time. This chain uses TRBV6-5 with TRBJ2-1; D gene ambiguous. V lost 8 bases and J lost 0, with 14 bases in between. The CDR3 is 15 amino acids. Germline V gene data show CDR1 as MNHEY and CDR2 as SVGAGI. The CDR3 reads CASSRAGRSYNEQFF. The CDR3 coding sequence is TGTGCCAGCTCCCGTGCAGGCCGCTCCTACAATGAGCAGTTCTTC.

J is TRBJ2-1 and V is TRBV27, with TRBD1 matching over 7 bases. V gave up 0 bases and J gave up 0 bases; unmatched junction bases: 8. CDR1 is MNHEY, CDR2 SMNVEV, per germline (reference sequence). The CDR3 runs 18 residues. CDR3 loop: CASSLSPYRGHSYNEQFF. The CDR3 DNA is TGTGCCAGCAGTTTATCCCCGTACAGGGGACACTCCTACAATGAGCAGTTCTTC.

CDR3 protein: CASSLQGTPIYEQYF. The DNA of the CDR3 is TGTGCCAGCAGCTTACAGGGAACCCCTATTTACGAGCAGTACTTC. The chain links TRBV7-2 to TRBJ2-7; possibly TRBD1 for D (5 bases). V lost 2 bases, J lost 4 bases, and 15 bases lay in between. Germline lookup yields CDR1 SGHTA and CDR2 FQGNSA. The CDR3 sequence is 15 residues long.

The gene calls are TRBV5-6 and TRBJ1-5; possible D gene TRBD1, 6 bases. Trimming pared 3 bases from V and 1 base from J, leaving 17 bases between. Germline CDR1 reads SGHDT; CDR2 reads YYEEEE. This CDR3 region has 17 residues. The CDR3 spells CASSWGPTGKSNQPQHF. The CDR3 DNA reads TGTGCCAGCAGCTGGGGTCCCACAGGGAAGAGCAATCAGCCCCAGCATTTT.

The genes are TRBV3-1 (or the pseudogene TRBV3-2) and TRBJ1-1; D is perhaps TRBD1 (5 bases). CDR1 and CDR2 (germline): LGHDT, YNNKEL (reference sequence). This CDR3 is built from 14 residues. The V end lost 4 bases, the J end lost 5 bases, and 14 bases lay between the germline ends. CDR3 sequence: CASSPKDRGTEAFF. The CDR3, as DNA: TGTGCCAGCAGCCCCAAGGACCGGGGGACTGAAGCTTTCTTT.

The gene calls are TRBV29-1 and TRBJ2-2; D possibly corresponds to TRBD1 (7 bases). This CDR3 contains 14 residues. Germline CDR1 SQVTM, CDR2 ANQGSEA. V was pared by 8 bases and J by 0 bases, with 13 bases between. The CDR3 sequence is CSSRGTANTGELFF. The CDR3 coding sequence is TGCAGCTCCCGGGGGACAGCGAACACCGGGGAGCTGTTTTTT.

The chain uses TRBV28 and TRBJ1-1; 7 bases are a match to TRBD1. The CDR3 contains 17 residues. The V gene end was trimmed by 10 bases and the J gene end by 1 base; junction bases not matched to a gene: 18. From germline, CDR1 is MDHEN and CDR2 SYDVKM. The CDR3 spells CATSDRKIIGGNTEAFF. In DNA, the CDR3 is TGTGCCACCTCGGACAGGAAGATCATTGGAGGGAACACTGAAGCTTTCTTT.

This chain's CDR3 is CASSPAGELFF. The CDR3 DNA follows: TGTGCCAGCAGCCCCGCGGGGGAGCTGTTTTTT. This chain joins TRBV7-9 and TRBJ2-2; D gene uncertain. CDR3 length: 11 residues. Trimming removed 5 bases from V and 8 bases from J, with 6 bases in between. Germline CDR1 and CDR2: SEHNR and FQNEAQ (reference sequence).

V and J are TRBV5-1 and TRBJ2-3; 7 nucleotides agree with TRBD2. This CDR3 has 18 residues. Trimming took 2 bases from V and 0 from J; bases not matched to a gene: 12. The germline CDR1 and CDR2 sequences are SGHRS and YFSETQ. CDR3 protein: CASSFGPSGSSSTDTQYF. The CDR3 DNA sequence: TGCGCCAGCAGCTTCGGCCCTAGCGGATCCTCTAGCACAGATACGCAGTATTTT.

The chain has TRBV5-6 and TRBJ2-6; a weak D match, TRBD2 (5 bases). The CDR3 contains 18 residues. V lost 2 bases, J lost 4 bases, and 19 bases lay in between. Germline values: CDR1 SGHDT, CDR2 YYEEEE. The CDR3 loop is CASSLLGWRSGGANVLTF. The DNA for the CDR3 is TGTGCCAGCAGCTTATTAGGGTGGCGATCGGGAGGGGCCAACGTCCTGACTTTC.

The chain has TRBV6-5 and TRBJ1-1; possibly TRBD1 for D (5 bases). Trimming stripped 8 bases from V and 7 bases from J, with 23 bases between. This CDR3 region has 15 residues. Germline values: CDR1 MNHEY, CDR2 SVGAGI. CDR3 sequence (DNA): TGTGCCAGCCGTTCCCCAGGGCGCGAGGTCAATGAAGCTTTCTTT. As protein: CASRSPGREVNEAFF.